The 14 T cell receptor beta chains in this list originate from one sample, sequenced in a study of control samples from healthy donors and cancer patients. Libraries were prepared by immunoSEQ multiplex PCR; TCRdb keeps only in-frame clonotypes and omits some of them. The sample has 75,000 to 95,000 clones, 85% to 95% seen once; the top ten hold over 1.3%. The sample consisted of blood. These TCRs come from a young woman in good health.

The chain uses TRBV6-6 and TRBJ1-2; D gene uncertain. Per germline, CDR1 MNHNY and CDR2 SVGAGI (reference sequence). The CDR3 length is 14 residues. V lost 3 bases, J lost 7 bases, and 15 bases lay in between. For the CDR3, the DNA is TGTGCCAGCAGTTATCCTGAGCGGGGAACTGGCTACACCTTC. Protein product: CASSYPERGTGYTF.

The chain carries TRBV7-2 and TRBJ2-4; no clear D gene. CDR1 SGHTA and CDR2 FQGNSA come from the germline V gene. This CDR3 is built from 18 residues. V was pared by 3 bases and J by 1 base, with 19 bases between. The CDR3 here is CASSLRPTHPYAKNIQYF. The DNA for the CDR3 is TGTGCCAGCAGCTTGCGGCCTACCCATCCCTACGCCAAAAACATTCAGTACTTC.

CDR3 sequence: CASNPQVFNYGYTF. The CDR3 DNA reads as TGTGCCAGCAATCCGCAAGTTTTTAACTATGGCTACACCTTC. The J gene is TRBJ1-2, the V gene TRBV2; no clear D gene. Trimming removed 7 bases at V and 1 base at J, with 13 bases between. Germline values: CDR1 SNHLY, CDR2 FYNNEI. This CDR3 contains 14 residues.

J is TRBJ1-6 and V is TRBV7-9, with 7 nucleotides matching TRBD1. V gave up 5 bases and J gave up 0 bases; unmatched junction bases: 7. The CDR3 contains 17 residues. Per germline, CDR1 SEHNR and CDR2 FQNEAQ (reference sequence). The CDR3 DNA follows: TGTGCCAGCAGCACGGCAGGGGGTAGCTCCTATAATTCACCCCTCCACTTT. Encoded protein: CASSTAGGSSYNSPLHF.

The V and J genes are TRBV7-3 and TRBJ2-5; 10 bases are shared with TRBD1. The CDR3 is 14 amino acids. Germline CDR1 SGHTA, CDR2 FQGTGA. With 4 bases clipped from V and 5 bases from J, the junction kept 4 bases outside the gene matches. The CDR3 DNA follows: TGTGCCAGCAGCTCGACAGGGGGCGCGGAGACCCAGTACTTC. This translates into CASSSTGGAETQYF.

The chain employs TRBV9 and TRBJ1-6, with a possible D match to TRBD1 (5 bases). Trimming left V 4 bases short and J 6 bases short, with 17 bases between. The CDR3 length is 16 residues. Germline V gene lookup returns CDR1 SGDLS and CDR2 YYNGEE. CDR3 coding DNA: TGTGCCAGCAGCCAAGAAGGGGCCAGGGTTAATTCACCCCTCCACTTT. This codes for CASSQEGARVNSPLHF.

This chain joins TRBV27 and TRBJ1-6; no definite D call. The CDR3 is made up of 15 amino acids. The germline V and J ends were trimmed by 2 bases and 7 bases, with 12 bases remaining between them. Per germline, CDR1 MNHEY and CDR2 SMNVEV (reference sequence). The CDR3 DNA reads TGTGCCAGCAGTTTAATCCCGGGCCGAAATTCACCCCTCCACTTT. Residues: CASSLIPGRNSPLHF.

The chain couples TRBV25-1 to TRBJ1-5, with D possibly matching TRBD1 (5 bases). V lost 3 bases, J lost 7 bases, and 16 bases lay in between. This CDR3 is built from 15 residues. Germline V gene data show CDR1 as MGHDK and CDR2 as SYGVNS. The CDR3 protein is CASSEPGPGGQPQHF. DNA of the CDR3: TGTGCCAGCAGTGAGCCGGGCCCCGGGGGACAGCCCCAGCATTTT.

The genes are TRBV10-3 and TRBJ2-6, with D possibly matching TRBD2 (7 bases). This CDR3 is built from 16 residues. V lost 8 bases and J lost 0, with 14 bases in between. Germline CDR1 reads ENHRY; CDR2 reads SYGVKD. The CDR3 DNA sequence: TGTGCCATCGAGGGGGGGGCCTACTCTGGGGCCAACGTCCTGACTTTC. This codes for CAIEGGAYSGANVLTF.

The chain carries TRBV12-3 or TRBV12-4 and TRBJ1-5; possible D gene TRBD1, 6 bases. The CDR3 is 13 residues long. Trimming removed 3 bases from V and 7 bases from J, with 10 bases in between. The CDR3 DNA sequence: TGTGCCAGCAGTTTCAGGGGTATGCAGCCCCAGCATTTT. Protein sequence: CASSFRGMQPQHF.

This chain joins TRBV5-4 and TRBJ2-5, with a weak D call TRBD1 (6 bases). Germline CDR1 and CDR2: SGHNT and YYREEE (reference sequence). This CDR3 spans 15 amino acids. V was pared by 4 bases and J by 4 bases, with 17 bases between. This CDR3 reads CASSPSKGVGETQYF. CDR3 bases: TGTGCCAGCAGCCCCTCAAAGGGGGTCGGAGAGACCCAGTACTTC.

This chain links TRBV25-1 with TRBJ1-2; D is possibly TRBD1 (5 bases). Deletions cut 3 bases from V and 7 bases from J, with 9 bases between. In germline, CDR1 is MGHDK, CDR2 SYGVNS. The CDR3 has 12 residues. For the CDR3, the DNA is TGTGCCAGCAGTGAGGCAGGGACTGGCTACACCTTC. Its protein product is CASSEAGTGYTF.

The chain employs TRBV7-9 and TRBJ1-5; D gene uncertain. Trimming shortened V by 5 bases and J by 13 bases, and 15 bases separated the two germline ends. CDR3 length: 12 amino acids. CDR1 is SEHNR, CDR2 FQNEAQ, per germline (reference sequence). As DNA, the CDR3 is TGTGCCAGCAGCGGTCAGGAGCTTAAACAGCATTTT. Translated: CASSGQELKQHF.

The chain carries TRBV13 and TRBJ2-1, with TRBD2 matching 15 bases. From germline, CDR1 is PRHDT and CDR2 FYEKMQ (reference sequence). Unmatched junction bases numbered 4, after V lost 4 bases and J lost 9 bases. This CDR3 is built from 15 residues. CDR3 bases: TGTGCCAGCAGCTCCGGGACTAGCGGGGGGAGTGAGCAGTTCTTC. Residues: CASSSGTSGGSEQFF.